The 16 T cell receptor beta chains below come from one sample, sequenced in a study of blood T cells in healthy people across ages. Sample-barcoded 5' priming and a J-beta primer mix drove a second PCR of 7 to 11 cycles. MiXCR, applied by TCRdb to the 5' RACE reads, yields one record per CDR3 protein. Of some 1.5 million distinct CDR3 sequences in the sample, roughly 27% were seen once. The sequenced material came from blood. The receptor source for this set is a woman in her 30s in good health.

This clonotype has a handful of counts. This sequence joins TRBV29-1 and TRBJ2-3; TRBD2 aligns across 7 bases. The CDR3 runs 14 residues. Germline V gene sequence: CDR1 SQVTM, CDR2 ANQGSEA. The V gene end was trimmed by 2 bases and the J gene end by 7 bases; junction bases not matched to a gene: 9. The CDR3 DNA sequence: TGCAGCGTTGAATCCGGACTAGTATCCCATACGCAGTATTTT. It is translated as CSVESGLVSHTQYF.

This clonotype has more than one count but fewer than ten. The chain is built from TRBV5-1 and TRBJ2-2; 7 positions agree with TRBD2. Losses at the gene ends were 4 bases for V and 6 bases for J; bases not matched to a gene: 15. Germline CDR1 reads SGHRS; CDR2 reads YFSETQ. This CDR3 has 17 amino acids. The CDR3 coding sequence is TGCGCCAGCAGCCCGCGGGAGCCCGGCGGAAGCCCCGGGGAGCTGTTTTTT. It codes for CASSPREPGGSPGELFF.

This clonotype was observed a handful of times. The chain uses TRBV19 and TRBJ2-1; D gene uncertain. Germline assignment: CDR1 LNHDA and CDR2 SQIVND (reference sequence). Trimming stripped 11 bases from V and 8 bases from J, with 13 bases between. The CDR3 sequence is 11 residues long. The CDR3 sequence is CASQGAYEQFF. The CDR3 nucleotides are TGTGCCTCCCAAGGAGCCTATGAGCAGTTCTTC.

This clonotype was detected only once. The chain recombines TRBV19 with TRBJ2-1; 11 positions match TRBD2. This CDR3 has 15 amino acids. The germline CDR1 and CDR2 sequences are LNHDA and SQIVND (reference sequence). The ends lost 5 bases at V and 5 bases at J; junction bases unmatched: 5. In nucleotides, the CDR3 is TGTGCCAGTAGTTTTAGCGGGGGGGCCCACAATGAGCAGTTCTTC. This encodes CASSFSGGAHNEQFF.

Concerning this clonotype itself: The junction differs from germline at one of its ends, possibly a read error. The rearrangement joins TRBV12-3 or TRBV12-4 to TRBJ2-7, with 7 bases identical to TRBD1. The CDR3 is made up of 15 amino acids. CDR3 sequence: CTSRPHNRGSYEQYF. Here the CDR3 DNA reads TGTACCAGCAGGCCTCACAACAGGGGCTCCTACGAGCAGTACTTC.

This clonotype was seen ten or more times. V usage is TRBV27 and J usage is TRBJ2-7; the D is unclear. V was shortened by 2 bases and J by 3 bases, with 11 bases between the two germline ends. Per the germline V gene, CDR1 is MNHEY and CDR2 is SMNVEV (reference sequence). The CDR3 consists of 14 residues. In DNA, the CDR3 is TGTGCCAGCAGTTTAGTCCAGTCAAACTACGAGCAGTACTTC. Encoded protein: CASSLVQSNYEQYF.

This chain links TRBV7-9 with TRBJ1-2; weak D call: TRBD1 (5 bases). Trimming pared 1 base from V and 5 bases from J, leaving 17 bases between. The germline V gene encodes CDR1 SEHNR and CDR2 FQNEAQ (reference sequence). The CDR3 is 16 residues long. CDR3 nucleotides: TGTGCCAGCAGCTTAGGACAGCTGGGAGGATGGTATGGCTACACCTTC. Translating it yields CASSLGQLGGWYGYTF.

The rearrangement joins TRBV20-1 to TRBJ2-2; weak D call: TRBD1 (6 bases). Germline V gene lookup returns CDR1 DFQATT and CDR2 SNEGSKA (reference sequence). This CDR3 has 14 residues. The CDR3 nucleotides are TGCACCCCAATCGGGACACCTAACACCGGGGAGCTGTTTTTT. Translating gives CTPIGTPNTGELFF.

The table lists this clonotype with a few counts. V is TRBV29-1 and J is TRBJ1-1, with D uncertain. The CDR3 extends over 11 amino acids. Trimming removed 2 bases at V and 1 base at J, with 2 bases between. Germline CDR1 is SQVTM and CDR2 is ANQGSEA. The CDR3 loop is CSVEPNTEAFF. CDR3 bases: TGCAGCGTTGAACCGAACACTGAAGCTTTCTTT.

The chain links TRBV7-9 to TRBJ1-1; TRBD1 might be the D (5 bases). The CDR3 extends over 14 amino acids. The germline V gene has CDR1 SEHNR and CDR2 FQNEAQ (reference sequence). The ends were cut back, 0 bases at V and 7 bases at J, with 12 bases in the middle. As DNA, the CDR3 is TGTGCCAGCAGCTTAGCGCGTGGTAGGGGTGAAGCTTTCTTT. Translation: CASSLARGRGEAFF. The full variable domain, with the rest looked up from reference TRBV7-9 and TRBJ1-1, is DTGVSQNPRHKITKRGQNVTFRCDPISEHNRLYWYRQTLGQGPEFLTYFQNEAQLEKSRLLSDRFSAERPKGSFSTLEIQRTEQGDSAMYLCASSLARGRGEAFFGQGTRLTVV.

The CDR3 DNA sequence: TGCAGTGCCACACGAAGGGAAAGAGCCACTGAAGCTTTCTTT. This sequence encodes CSATRRERATEAFF. The rearrangement joins TRBV20-1 to TRBJ1-1; no clear D. The CDR3 is 14 residues long. CDR1 and CDR2 (germline): DFQATT, SNEGSKA (reference sequence). Trimming cost V 6 bases and J 4 bases, with 18 bases left between them.

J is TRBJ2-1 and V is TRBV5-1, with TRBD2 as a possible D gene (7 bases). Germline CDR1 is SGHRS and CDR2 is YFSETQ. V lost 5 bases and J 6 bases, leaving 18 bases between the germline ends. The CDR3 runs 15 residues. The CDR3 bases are TGCGCCAGCAGTTCCCGGGGGGCTTCCGGCAATGAGCAGTTCTTC. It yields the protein CASSSRGASGNEQFF.

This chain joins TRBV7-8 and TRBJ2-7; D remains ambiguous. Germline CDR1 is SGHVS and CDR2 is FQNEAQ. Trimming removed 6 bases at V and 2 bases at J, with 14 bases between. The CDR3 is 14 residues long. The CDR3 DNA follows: TGTGCCAGCAGACGATCGAACGGTCCCTACGAGCAGTACTTC. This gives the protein CASRRSNGPYEQYF.

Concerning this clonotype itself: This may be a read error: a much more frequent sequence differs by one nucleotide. CDR3 sequence reads: CASSHLKVRSEQFF. For the CDR3, the DNA is TGTGCCAGCAGCCACTTGAAAGTACGAAGTGAGCAGTTCTTC. V is TRBV7-9 and J is TRBJ2-1; D remains unclear. Per the germline V gene, CDR1 is SEHNR and CDR2 is FQNEAQ (reference sequence). The CDR3 is made up of 14 amino acids. Trimming cost V 5 bases and J 9 bases, with 17 bases left between them.

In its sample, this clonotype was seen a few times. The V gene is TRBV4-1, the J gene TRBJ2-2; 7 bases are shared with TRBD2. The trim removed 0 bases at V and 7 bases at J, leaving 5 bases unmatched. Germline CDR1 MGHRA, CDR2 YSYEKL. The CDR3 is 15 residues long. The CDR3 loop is CASSQEVAGGGELFF. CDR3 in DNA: TGCGCCAGCAGCCAAGAAGTAGCGGGTGGCGGGGAGCTGTTTTTT.

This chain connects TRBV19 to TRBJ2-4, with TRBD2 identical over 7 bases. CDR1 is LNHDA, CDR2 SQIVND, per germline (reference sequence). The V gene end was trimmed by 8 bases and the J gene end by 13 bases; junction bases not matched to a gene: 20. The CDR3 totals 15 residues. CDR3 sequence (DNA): TGTGCCAGTCTGACGGCCGGGGGGAGCTACAATGAGCAGTACTTC. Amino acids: CASLTAGGSYNEQYF.